A selection of T cell receptor beta chains follows, all from one sample in a study of Ad26.COV2.S vaccination and SARS-CoV-2 variants. Here immunoSEQ multiplex PCR was the method, and the copy in TCRdb shows in-frame clones only, minus some. Counted here are 320,000 or so clones, 85% to 90% occurring once; the ten biggest clones make up around 5%. Specimen: peripheral blood, collected in a trial of Ad26.COV2.S vaccine versus placebo. These receptors were taken from a person aged 18-65 years who received the Ad26.COV2.S COVID-19 vaccine or a placebo. CDR3s include the opening cysteine and the closing phenylalanine or tryptophan. A D gene is named only where the DNA matches it firmly. Clone size is not always given. Where it is, it says once, few, many or a class for expanded clones.

>NA|TRBJ1-2|TRBV5-5|NA
TGTGCCAGCAGCACCACTAACTATGGCTACACCTTC
CASSTTNYGYTF
>few|TRBJ1-1|TRBV5-1|TRBD1
TGCGCCAGCAGTTTGGGGGGCGCAGGGGGCCGAAACACTGAAGCTTTCTTT
CASSLGGAGGRNTEAFF
>NA|TRBJ1-2|TRBV27|NA
TGTGCCAGCAGTACACTCCTCGGGGACCTAGGTGGCTACACCTTC
CASSTLLGDLGGYTF
>NA|TRBJ2-5|TRBV30|TRBD1
TGTGCCTGGAACAGGGGGCTGACGGAGACCCAGTACTTC
CAWNRGLTETQYF
>once|TRBJ1-1|TRBV7-6|NA
TGTGCCAGCTCAGGGGCCCCATATAACACTGAAGCTTTCTTT
CASSGAPYNTEAFF
>NA|TRBJ2-3|TRBV7-6|NA
TGTGCCAGCAGCTTAGCTGGGGGGCCCCCAGATACGCAGTATTTT
CASSLAGGPPDTQYF
>NA|TRBJ2-1|TRBV4-3|NA
TGCGCCAGCAGCCAAGCTGGAGGCCGCAATGAGCAGTTCTTC
CASSQAGGRNEQFF
>NA|TRBJ1-1|TRBV19|NA
TGTGCCAGTAGTAGGGGCGCCTTGAACACTGAAGCTTTCTTT
CASSRGALNTEAFF
>NA|TRBJ1-6|TRBV14|TRBD1
TGTGCCAGCAGCCACGGACAGGGGGTATCTTCACCCCTCCACTTT
CASSHGQGVSSPLHF
>NA|TRBJ2-3|TRBV7-8|TRBD2
TGTGCCAGCAGATTTCTAGCGGAGCGCACAGATACGCAGTATTTT
CASRFLAERTDTQYF
>once|TRBJ2-1|TRBV12-3/TRBV12-4|NA
TGTGCCGTTGGTGGCCCGCTGGATGAGCAGTTCTTC
CAVGGPLDEQFF
>NA|TRBJ1-4|TRBV3-1/TRBV3-2|TRBD1
TGTGCCAGCAGGGCGACCGACAGGGCCTTAGGAAAACTGTTTTTT
CASRATDRALGKLFF
>few|TRBJ1-5|TRBV19|NA
TGTGCCAGTAGTATAACGGATTATAGCAATCAGCCCCAGCATTTT
CASSITDYSNQPQHF
>NA|TRBJ2-1|TRBV18|TRBD1
TGTGCCAGCTCACCAAAAGGTCACCGGGACAGTCAAAAGAATGAGCAGTTCTTC
CASSPKGHRDSQKNEQFF
>NA|TRBJ1-4|TRBV5-4|NA
TGTGCCAGCAGCTGGCAGAATAATGAAAAACTGTTTTTT
CASSWQNNEKLFF
>NA|TRBJ1-2|TRBV6-2/TRBV6-3|NA
TGTGCCAGCAGTTACCAAAGCTATGGCTACACCTTC
CASSYQSYGYTF
>NA|TRBJ1-2|TRBV3-1/TRBV3-2|NA
TGTGCCAGCAGCCAAGATTTGGTTGAAACTATGGGCTACACCTTC
CASSQDLVETMGYTF
>NA|TRBJ1-2|TRBV19|NA
TGTGCCAGTAGTATAGTCCTCTTACCCGGGCAAACTTATGGCTACACCTTC
CASSIVLLPGQTYGYTF
>once|TRBJ2-5|TRBV25-1|TRBD1
TGTGCCAGCAGTACAGGGGGCTCAATAGAGACCCAGTACTTC
CASSTGGSIETQYF
>NA|TRBJ1-1|TRBV11-2|NA
TGTGCCAGCAGCTCCCAATGGCCCAACACTGAAGCTTTCTTT
CASSSQWPNTEAFF
>NA|TRBJ2-7|TRBV7-9|NA
TGTGCCAGCAGCTTAGGGAGTCGACAGAGGAGCTCCTACGAGCAGTACTTC
CASSLGSRQRSSYEQYF
>NA|TRBJ1-5|TRBV5-6|NA
TGTGCCAGCAGCTCCTGGGGGGAATACAGCAATCAGCCCCAGCATTTT
CASSSWGEYSNQPQHF
>NA|TRBJ1-2|TRBV2|NA
TGTGCCAGCAGTGTTTATGGGGGGGTGGGGACACCACCGGAAAGGACCTTC
CASSVYGGVGTPPERTF
>NA|TRBJ1-1|TRBV7-3|NA
TGTGCCAGCAGCTTAAACGACAGACTGAACACTGAAGCTTTCTTT
CASSLNDRLNTEAFF
>NA|TRBJ2-2|TRBV5-1|TRBD2
TGCGCCACCCCGAGGGCGGGGGGGACGAACACCGGGGAGCTGTTTTTT
CATPRAGGTNTGELFF
>once|TRBJ2-1|TRBV18|NA
TGTGCCAGCTCACCTGGTACTTGGGGAGGCAGCTCCTACAATGAGCAGTTCTTC
CASSPGTWGGSSYNEQFF
>few|TRBJ1-3|TRBV10-1|TRBD1
TGCGCCAGCTTAGGACAGGGTTACCCGAGGCCCTCTGGAAACACCATATATTTT
CASLGQGYPRPSGNTIYF
>NA|TRBJ1-1|TRBV6-2/TRBV6-3|NA
TGTGCCAGCAACCCCCTTAGGGAGGTGGGCACTGAAGCTTTCTTT
CASNPLREVGTEAFF
>NA|TRBJ1-2|TRBV6-2/TRBV6-3|TRBD1
TGTGCCAGCAGCCCCGAGACAGGGACAACTCTGGAGGGCTACACCTTC
CASSPETGTTLEGYTF
>NA|TRBJ1-1|TRBV7-6|NA
TGTGCCAGCAGCCGTATCTCCCCCCTAGGGGTCACTGAAGCTTTCTTT
CASSRISPLGVTEAFF
>NA|TRBJ1-6|TRBV6-5|NA
TGTGCCAGTTCGATACCCGACAGGCCTGGTTCACCCCTCCACTTT
CASSIPDRPGSPLHF